This T cell receptor beta chain is drawn from a study of T cells in Graves' hyperthyroidism and ophthalmopathy. TCR beta CDR3 regions were amplified from RNA transcripts. HTBI primers were the set used in a first-round RT-PCR of the TCR CDR3. TCRdb called the multiplex PCR reads again in MiXCR, with one record for every CDR3 protein. The sample has 550,000 to 600,000 distinct CDR3 sequences; approximately 16% are singletons. The CDR3 is 13 residues long. Germline V lookup: CDR1 DFQATT, CDR2 SNEGSKA (reference sequence). The V segment lost 2 bases and the J segment 7 bases; nucleotides outside the gene matches: 8. Graves' hyperthyroidism was deemed stable given no ophthalmopathy progression within 18 months. Among the patients, aged 18 to 65, hyperthyroidism was newly diagnosed and had lasted under 2 months. Pregnant or lactating patients were excluded, as were those with uncontrolled infection or other autoimmune disease.

This receptor was taken from a woman under 30 with Graves' hyperthyroidism. The chain recombines TRBV20-1 with TRBJ2-7; 7 bases map to TRBD2. The specimen was blood. CDR3 nucleotides: TGCAGTGCTAGACCCCCCGGGGGGAAAGAGCAGTACTTC. This translates into CSARPPGGKEQYF.